The 6 T cell receptor beta chains below were found in one sample sequenced in a study of cytomegalovirus exposure and HLA in healthy donors. The PCR was carried out with 60 Vbeta primers and 13 Jbeta primers. Using immunoSEQ multiplex PCR, the repertoire was profiled, and TCRdb retains in-frame clones only, with some absent. The repertoire has approximately 79,000 clones, 79% of them found once; the top ten carry around a fifth. The sample consisted of PBMCs. These receptors all come from a middle-aged woman in good health and CMV-seropositive.

This clone has only a few counts. This rearrangement joins TRBV6-5 to TRBJ2-7, with TRBD1 identical over 7 bases. Germline lookup yields CDR1 MNHEY and CDR2 SVGAGI. The CDR3 contains 14 residues. V lost 6 bases, J lost 4 bases, and 9 bases stayed unmatched. CDR3 bases: TGTGCCAGCAGGGAAAACAGGGGTTCGTACGAGCAGTACTTC. Its translation is CASRENRGSYEQYF.

The chain employs TRBV7-6 and TRBJ2-7; 7 bases fit TRBD1. In germline, CDR1 is SGHVS, CDR2 FNYEAQ. J gave up 2 bases and V 5 bases, and 12 bases lay outside the gene matches. This CDR3 contains 16 residues. The CDR3 here is CASSRWDRESTYEQYF. The CDR3 bases are TGTGCCAGCAGCAGATGGGACAGAGAGTCGACCTACGAGCAGTACTTC.

This chain links TRBV10-3 with TRBJ1-2; D gene unclear. Trimming took 2 bases from V and 5 from J, leaving 12 bases between them. The CDR3 contains 14 residues. Germline V gene sequence: CDR1 ENHRY, CDR2 SYGVKD. The CDR3 nucleotides are TGTGCCATCAGTGAGGACGGCGGAGGGTATGGCTACACCTTC. Translation: CAISEDGGGYGYTF.

This clone was observed a handful of times. This chain connects TRBV9 to TRBJ1-1; D remains ambiguous. Germline values: CDR1 SGDLS, CDR2 YYNGEE. V lost 4 bases, J lost 3 bases, and 10 bases lay in between. The CDR3 consists of 13 residues. The CDR3 DNA is TGTGCCAGCAGCTCTCGACATTACACTGAAGCTTTCTTT. Translating it yields CASSSRHYTEAFF. Complete variable domain (other parts from reference TRBV9 and TRBJ1-1): DSGVTQTPKHLITATGQRVTLRCSPRSGDLSVYWYQQSLDQGLQFLIQYYNGEERAKGNILERFSAQQFPDLHSELNLSSLELGDSALYFCASSSRHYTEAFFGQGTRLTVV.

This clone was seen a handful of times. V usage is TRBV9 and J usage is TRBJ1-4, with TRBD1 identical over 7 bases. The V and J ends lost 4 bases and 8 bases, in that order; junction bases with no gene match: 14. The CDR3 runs to 16 residues. Germline lookup yields CDR1 SGDLS and CDR2 YYNGEE. CDR3 DNA: TGTGCCAGCAGCTCAACCTCGGGGGACAGCAGGGAAAAACTGTTTTTT. Translated: CASSSTSGDSREKLFF.

This chain uses TRBV29-1 with TRBJ1-4; the match to TRBD1 covers 9 bases. The CDR3 spans 13 residues. Per germline, CDR1 SQVTM and CDR2 ANQGSEA. V shed 6 bases and J 8 bases; nucleotides not matched to a gene: 7. The CDR3 DNA sequence: TGCAGCGTGGGGGACAGGGTAGGGGAAAAACTGTTTTTT. Protein product: CSVGDRVGEKLFF.